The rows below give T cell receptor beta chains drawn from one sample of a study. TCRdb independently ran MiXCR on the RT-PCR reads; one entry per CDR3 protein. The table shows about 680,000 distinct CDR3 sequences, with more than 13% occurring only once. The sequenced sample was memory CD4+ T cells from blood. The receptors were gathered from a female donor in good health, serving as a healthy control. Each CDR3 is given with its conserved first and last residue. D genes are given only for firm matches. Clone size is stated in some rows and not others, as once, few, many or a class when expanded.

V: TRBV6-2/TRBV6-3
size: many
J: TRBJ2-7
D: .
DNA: TGTGCCAGCAGTCGACCAGGAGGAGGTGGTACTAACGAGCAGTACTTC
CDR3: CASSRPGGGGTNEQYF

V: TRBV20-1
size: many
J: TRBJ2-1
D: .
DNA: TGCAGTGCTTACCTTTCGGGAACCCTAGACAATGAGCAGTTCTTC
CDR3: CSAYLSGTLDNEQFF

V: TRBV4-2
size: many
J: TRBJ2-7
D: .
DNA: TGTGCCAGCAGCCCAGGACGTAGTACGCCCCACTCCAACGTCTACGAGCAGTACTTC
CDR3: CASSPGRSTPHSNVYEQYF

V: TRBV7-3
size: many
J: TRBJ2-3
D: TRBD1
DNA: TGTGCCAGCAGCTTAACGTGGGACAGATTGGATACGCAGTATTTT
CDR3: CASSLTWDRLDTQYF

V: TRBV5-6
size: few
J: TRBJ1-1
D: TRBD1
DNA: TGTGCCAGCAGCTTACGACAGGGAACGGCCACTGAAGCTTTCTTT
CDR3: CASSLRQGTATEAFF

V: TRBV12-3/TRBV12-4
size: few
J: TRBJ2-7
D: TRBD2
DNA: TGTGCCAGCAGTCTAACCCTAGCGGGAGGAGATGAGCAGTACTTC
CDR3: CASSLTLAGGDEQYF

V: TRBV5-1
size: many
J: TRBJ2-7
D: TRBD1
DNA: TGCGCCAGCAGCCCCAATCCGGGACAGGACTACGAGCAGTACTTC
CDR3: CASSPNPGQDYEQYF

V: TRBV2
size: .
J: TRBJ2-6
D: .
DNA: TGTGCCAGCAGTGCCCGGAAAGTGTCTGGGGCCAACGTCCTGACTTTC
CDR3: CASSARKVSGANVLTF

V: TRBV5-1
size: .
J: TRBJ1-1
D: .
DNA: TGCGCCAGCAGCTCGACACCTACAGGGTTCCTCGGGAACACTGAAGCTTTCTTT
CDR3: CASSSTPTGFLGNTEAFF

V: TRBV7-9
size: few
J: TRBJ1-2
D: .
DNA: TGTGCCAGCAGCTTAAATGCGGTGGAGGCCTATGGCTACACCTTC
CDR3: CASSLNAVEAYGYTF

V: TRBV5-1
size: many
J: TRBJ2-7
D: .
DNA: TGCGCCAGCAAGGACCCGGGACTTGGGTACGAGCAGTACTTC
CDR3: CASKDPGLGYEQYF

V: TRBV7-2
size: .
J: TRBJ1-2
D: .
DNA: TGTGCCAGCAGCATCCGGGCGGGGGATCGTGGCTACACCTTC
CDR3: CASSIRAGDRGYTF

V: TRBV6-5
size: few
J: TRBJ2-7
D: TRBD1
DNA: TGTGCCAGCAGCCCTTTACCGGGACAGGCCTCCTACGAGCAGTACTTC
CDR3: CASSPLPGQASYEQYF

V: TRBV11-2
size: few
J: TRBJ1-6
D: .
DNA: TGTGCCAGCAGCTTAGTACGGGTAGATTCACCCCTCCACTTT
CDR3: CASSLVRVDSPLHF

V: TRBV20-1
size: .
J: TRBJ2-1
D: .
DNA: TGCAGTGCTTACCCGGGGGACGCCCCCTACAATGAGCAGTTCTTC
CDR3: CSAYPGDAPYNEQFF

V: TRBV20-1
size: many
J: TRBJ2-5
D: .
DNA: TGCAGTGCCCCCATCCAACTAGCCGGAGAGACCCAGTACTTC
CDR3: CSAPIQLAGETQYF

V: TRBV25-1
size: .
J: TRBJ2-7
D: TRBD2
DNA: TGTGCCAGCAGTGAGAAGACTAGCGGGAGAATCGAGCAGTACTTC
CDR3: CASSEKTSGRIEQYF

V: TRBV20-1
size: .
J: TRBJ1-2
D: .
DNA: TGCAGTGCATATGCAGGGGCTGGCTACACCTTC
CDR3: CSAYAGAGYTF

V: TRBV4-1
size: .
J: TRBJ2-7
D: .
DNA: TGCGCCAGCAGCCACCGGGACACCGTGTCGTCTTTTTACTTC
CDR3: CASSHRDTVSSFYF

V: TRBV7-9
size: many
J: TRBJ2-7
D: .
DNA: TGTGCCAGCAGCTTAGGCGCAAAAACCTCCTACGAGCAGTACTTC
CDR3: CASSLGAKTSYEQYF

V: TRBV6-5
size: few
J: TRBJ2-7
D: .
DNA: TGTGCCACAAGACGGACCTACGAGCAGTACTTC
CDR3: CATRRTYEQYF

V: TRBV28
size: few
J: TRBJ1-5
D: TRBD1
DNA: TGTGCCAGCAGTGAGACCAGGGGGGGAGGCAATCAGCCCCAGCATTTT
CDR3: CASSETRGGGNQPQHF

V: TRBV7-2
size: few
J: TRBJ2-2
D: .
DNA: TGTGCCAGCAGCTCATTAAGCCCCGGGGAGCTGTTTTTT
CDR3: CASSSLSPGELFF

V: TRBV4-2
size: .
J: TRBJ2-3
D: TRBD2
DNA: TGTGCCAGCAGCCAAGCGGAACTAGCGGGTGATACGCAGTATTTT
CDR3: CASSQAELAGDTQYF

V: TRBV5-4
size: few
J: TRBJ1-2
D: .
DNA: TGTGCCAGCAGCCCTACGGGAGCTATGGACAGAGTCTATGGCTACACCTTC
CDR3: CASSPTGAMDRVYGYTF

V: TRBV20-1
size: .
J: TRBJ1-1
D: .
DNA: TGCAGTGCTAGGGAACCACAGAACACTGAAGCTTTCTTT
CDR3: CSAREPQNTEAFF

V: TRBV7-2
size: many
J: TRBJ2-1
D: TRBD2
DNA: TGTGCCAGCAGCCTCACTAGCGGGATTTACAATGAGCAGTTCTTC
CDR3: CASSLTSGIYNEQFF

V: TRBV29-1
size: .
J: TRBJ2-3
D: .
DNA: TGCAGCGTTGAAGGCCAGGGATCAACAGATACGCAGTATTTT
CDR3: CSVEGQGSTDTQYF

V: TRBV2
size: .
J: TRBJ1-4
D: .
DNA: TGTGCCAGCAGTGAGGGGCCAAATGAAAAACTGTTTTTT
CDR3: CASSEGPNEKLFF

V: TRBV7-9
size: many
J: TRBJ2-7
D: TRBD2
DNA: TGTGCCAGCAGCTTAAGTTCGGGGGGCTACGAGCAGTACTTC
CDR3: CASSLSSGGYEQYF

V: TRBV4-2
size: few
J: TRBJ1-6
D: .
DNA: TGTGCCAGCAGCCAAGGATTTTCAGAATCACCCCTCCACTTT
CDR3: CASSQGFSESPLHF

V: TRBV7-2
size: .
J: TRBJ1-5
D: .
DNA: TGTGCCAGCAGCAGACAGTTTGCGGATCAGCCCCAGCATTTT
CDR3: CASSRQFADQPQHF

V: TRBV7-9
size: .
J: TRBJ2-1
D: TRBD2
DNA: TGTGCCAGCAGCCCAATGGGGACTAGCTACAATGAGCAGTTCTTC
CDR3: CASSPMGTSYNEQFF